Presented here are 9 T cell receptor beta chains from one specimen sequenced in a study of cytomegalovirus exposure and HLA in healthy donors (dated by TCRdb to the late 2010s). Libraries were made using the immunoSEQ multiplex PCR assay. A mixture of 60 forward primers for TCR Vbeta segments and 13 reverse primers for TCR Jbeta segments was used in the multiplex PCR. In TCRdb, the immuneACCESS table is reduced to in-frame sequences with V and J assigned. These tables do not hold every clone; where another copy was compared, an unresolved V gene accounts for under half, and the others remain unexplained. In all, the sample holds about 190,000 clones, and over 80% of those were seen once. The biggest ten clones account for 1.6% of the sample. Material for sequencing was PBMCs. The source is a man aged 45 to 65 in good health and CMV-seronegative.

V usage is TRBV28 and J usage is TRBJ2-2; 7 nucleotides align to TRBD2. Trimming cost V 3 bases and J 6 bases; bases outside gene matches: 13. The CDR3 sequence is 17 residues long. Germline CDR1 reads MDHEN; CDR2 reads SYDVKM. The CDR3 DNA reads TGTGCCAGCAGTTTCCCCCGGGGCGGGAGTCCGTCCGGGGAGCTGTTTTTT. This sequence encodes CASSFPRGGSPSGELFF.

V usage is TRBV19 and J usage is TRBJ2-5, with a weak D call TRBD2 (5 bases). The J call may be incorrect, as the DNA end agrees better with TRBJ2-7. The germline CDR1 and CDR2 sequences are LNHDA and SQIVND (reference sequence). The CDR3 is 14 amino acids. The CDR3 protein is CASRSTSESYEQYF. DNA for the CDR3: TGTGCCAGTAGGTCTACTAGTGAATCCTACGAGCAGTACTTC.

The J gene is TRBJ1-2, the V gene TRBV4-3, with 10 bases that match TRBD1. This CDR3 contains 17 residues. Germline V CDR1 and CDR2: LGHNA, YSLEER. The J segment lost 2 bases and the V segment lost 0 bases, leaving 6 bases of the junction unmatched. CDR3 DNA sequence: TGCGCCAGCAGCCAAGATGGACAGGGGGTCGGAAACTATGGCTACACCTTC. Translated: CASSQDGQGVGNYGYTF.

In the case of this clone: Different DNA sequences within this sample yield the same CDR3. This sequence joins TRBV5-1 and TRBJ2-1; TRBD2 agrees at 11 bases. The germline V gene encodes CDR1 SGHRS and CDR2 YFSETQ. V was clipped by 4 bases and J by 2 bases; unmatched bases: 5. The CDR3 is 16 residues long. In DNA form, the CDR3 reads TGCGCCAGCAGCGGGGGGACTAGCGGCCCCTACAATGAGCAGTTCTTC. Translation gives CASSGGTSGPYNEQFF.

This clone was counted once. The CDR3 DNA is TGTGCCAGTAGTAGGGAGGCTGGGGCCAACGTCCTGACTTTC. Protein: CASSREAGANVLTF. The rearrangement uses TRBV19 and TRBJ2-6; D is perhaps TRBD2 (6 bases). Germline CDR1 and CDR2: LNHDA and SQIVND (reference sequence). With 4 bases removed from V and 2 bases from J, the gap between germline ends came to 6 bases. This CDR3 is built from 14 residues.

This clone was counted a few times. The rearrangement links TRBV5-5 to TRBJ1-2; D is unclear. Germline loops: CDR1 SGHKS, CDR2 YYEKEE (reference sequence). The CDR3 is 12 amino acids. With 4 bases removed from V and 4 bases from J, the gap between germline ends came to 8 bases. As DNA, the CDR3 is TGTGCCAGCAGCCCGGCGGGCTATGGCTACACCTTC. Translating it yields CASSPAGYGYTF.

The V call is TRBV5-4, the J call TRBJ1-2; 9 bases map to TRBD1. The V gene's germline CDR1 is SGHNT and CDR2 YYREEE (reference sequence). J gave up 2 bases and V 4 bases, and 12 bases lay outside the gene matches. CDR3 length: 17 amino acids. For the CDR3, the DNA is TGTGCCAGCAGCCTGGGACAGGGACCTCGGACGAACTATGGCTACACCTTC. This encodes CASSLGQGPRTNYGYTF.

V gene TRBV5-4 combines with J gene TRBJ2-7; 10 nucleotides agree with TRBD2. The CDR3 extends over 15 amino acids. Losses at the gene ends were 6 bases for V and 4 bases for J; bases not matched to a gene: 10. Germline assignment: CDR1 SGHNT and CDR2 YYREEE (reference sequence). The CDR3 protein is CASTDRTSGNYEQYF. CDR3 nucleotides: TGTGCCAGCACCGACCGGACTAGCGGAAATTACGAGCAGTACTTC.

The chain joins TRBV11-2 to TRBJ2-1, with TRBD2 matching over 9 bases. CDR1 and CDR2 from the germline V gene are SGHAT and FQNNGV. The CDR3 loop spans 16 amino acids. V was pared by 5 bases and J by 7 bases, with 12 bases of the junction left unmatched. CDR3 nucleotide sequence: TGTGCCAGCAGCAGAGAGACTAGCGGAGTCGATAATGAGCAGTTCTTC. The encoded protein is CASSRETSGVDNEQFF. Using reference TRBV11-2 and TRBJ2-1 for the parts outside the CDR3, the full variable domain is EAGVAQSPRYKIIEKRQSVAFWCNPISGHATLYWYQQILGQGPKLLIQFQNNGVVDDSQLPKDRFSAERLKGVDSTLKIQPAKLEDSAVYLCASSRETSGVDNEQFFGPGTRLTVL.